This TCR beta chain is drawn from a study of CD8 T cells in Susac syndrome. There are 14 residues in the CDR3. Germline CDR1 and CDR2: MNHEY and SMNVEV (reference sequence). V dropped 3 bases and J dropped 2 bases, with 10 bases sitting between them. Reverse transcription of about 0.5 to 1 ug RNA used random hexamers. Multiplex PCR with immunoSEQ amplified the TCR beta CDR3 across 54 Vbeta and 13 Jbeta. TCRdb processed the immunoSEQ multiplex PCR reads anew with MiXCR; each CDR3 protein has one entry. The data contain under 200,000 distinct CDR3 sequences, roughly 96% of them singletons. Both CD4+ and CD8+ T cells were negatively isolated, and TEMRA cells underwent FACS enrichment. Study-level results: The study recognized that its TCR sequencing and HLA analysis covered a relatively small number of individuals.

To note about this clonotype: Its target is unknown.

The clonotype originates from a human donor in good health. This chain links TRBV27 with TRBJ1-2; D remains ambiguous. Sequenced: CD4+ T cells from PBMCs. The CDR3 DNA is TGTGCCAGCAGTTTCCGGGGAGGGAACTATGGCTACACCTTC. This gives the protein CASSFRGGNYGYTF.